Given below is one T cell receptor (beta chain) in context. The patients all showed relapse after autologous stem cell transplantation, while their brentuximab vedotin exposure varied. Classifying best responses yielded complete response, partial response or progressive disease. Assay used: immunoSEQ multiplex PCR; TCRdb lists only in-frame clones, some missing. The sample includes 50,000 or so clones, 73% of them seen just once. The sample comes from a study of PD-1 blockade in classical Hodgkin lymphoma. Deletions cut 5 bases from V and 6 bases from J, with 10 bases between. Germline lookup yields CDR1 MNHEY and CDR2 SVGAGI. The CDR3 extends over 13 amino acids.

This clonotype was sampled from a human donor with classical Hodgkin lymphoma. The sample consisted of peripheral blood mononuclear cells (PBMCs), taken before the second cycle of nivolumab. V and J are TRBV6-5 and TRBJ2-2; D might be TRBD2 (5 bases). The CDR3 sequence: CASSPGGPGELFF. For the CDR3, the DNA is TGTGCCAGCAGTCCCGGAGGACCCGGGGAGCTGTTTTTT.